This TCR beta chain is drawn from a study of T-cell reconstitution after alpha-beta-depleted transplantation in children. V lost 3 bases to trimming and J lost 1 base; unmatched junction nucleotides: 10. The germline V gene has CDR1 SGHVS and CDR2 FQNEAQ. This CDR3 region has 17 residues. General observations from the study: For some patients, TCRbeta diversity was high at day 60 because of recipient T cells and thymic progenitors that survived. Reportedly, alpha-beta T cells present about two months post-transplant originated from several hundred expanded clones of graft origin. Newly produced T cells mostly accounted for T-cell counts and diversity one year post-transplant.

The sample holds many counts of this clonotype. The antigen is not known. Unique molecular identifiers were used in preparing the TCRbeta library. TCRdb redid the calling of the PCR reads with MiXCR, one entry per CDR3 protein. The table shows 150,000 to 250,000 distinct CDR3 sequences, with roughly 6.3% occurring only once. This clonotype was sampled from a girl less than two years old with combined immunodeficiency, due to receive a stem cell transplant. The rearrangement uses TRBV7-8 and TRBJ2-7, with TRBD1 matching over 9 bases. The sample here was PBMCs, taken before TCRalphabeta/CD19-depleted stem cell transplant. The CDR3: CASSFPGQGSLSYEQYF. The CDR3 DNA is TGTGCCAGCAGCTTCCCCGGACAGGGGTCCTTGTCCTACGAGCAGTACTTC.